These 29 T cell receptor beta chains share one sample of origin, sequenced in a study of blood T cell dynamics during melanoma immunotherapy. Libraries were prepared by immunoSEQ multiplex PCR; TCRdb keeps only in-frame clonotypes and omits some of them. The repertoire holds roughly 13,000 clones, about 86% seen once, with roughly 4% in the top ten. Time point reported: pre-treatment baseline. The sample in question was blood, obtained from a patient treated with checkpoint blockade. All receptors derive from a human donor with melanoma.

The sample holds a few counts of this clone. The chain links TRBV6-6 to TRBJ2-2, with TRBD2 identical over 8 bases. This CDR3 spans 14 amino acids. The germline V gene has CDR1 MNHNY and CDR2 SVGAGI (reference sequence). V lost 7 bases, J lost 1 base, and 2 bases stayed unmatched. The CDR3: CASNREGNTGELFF. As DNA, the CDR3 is TGTGCCAGCAATCGGGAGGGGAACACCGGGGAGCTGTTTTTT.

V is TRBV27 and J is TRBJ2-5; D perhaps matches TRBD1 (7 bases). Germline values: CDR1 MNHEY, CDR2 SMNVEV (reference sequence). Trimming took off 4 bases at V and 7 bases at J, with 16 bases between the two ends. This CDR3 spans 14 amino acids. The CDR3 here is CASSYPGQEGTQYF. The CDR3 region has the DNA TGTGCCAGCAGTTACCCCGGACAGGAGGGGACCCAGTACTTC.

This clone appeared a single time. The CDR3 sequence: CAWSGNLGIGKTQYF. For the CDR3, the DNA is TGTGCCTGGAGCGGGAACCTGGGAATCGGGAAGACCCAGTACTTC. The chain recombines TRBV30 with TRBJ2-5; a weak D match, TRBD2 (5 bases). V was clipped by 3 bases and J by 6 bases, with 20 bases between them. The CDR3 has 15 amino acids. Germline CDR1 GTSNPN, CDR2 SVGIG (reference sequence).

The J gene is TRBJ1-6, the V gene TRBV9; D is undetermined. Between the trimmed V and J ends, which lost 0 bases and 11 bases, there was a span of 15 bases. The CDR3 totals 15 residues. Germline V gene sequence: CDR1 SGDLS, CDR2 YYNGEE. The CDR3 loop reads CASSVDQRNSAPLHF. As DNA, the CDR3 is TGTGCCAGCAGCGTAGATCAAAGGAACTCTGCACCCCTCCACTTT.

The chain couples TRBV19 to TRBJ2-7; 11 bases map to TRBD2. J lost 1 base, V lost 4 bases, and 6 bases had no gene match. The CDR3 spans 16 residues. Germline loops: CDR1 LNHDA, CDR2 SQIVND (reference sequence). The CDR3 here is CASSSLAGGKSYEQYF. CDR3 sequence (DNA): TGTGCCAGTAGTAGTCTAGCGGGAGGAAAATCCTACGAGCAGTACTTC.

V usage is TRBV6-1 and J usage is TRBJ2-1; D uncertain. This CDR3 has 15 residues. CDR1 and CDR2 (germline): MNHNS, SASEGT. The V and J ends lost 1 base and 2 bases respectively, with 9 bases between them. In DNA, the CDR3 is TGTGCCAGCAGTGAAGGAAGGGTAACCTACAATGAGCAGTTCTTC. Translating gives CASSEGRVTYNEQFF.

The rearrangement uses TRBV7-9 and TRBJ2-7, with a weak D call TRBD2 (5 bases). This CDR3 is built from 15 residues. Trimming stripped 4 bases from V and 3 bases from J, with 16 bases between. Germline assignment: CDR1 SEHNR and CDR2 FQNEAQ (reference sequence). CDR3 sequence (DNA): TGTGCCAGCAGCTCGTCCGAGGGAGCCAACTACGAGCAGTACTTC. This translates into CASSSSEGANYEQYF.

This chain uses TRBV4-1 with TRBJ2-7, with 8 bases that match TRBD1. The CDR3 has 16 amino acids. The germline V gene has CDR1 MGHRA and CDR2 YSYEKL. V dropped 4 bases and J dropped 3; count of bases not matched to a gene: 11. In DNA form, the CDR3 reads TGCGCCAGCAGCCTGACTTTCCCGGGACAGGACTACGAGCAGTACTTC. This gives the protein CASSLTFPGQDYEQYF.

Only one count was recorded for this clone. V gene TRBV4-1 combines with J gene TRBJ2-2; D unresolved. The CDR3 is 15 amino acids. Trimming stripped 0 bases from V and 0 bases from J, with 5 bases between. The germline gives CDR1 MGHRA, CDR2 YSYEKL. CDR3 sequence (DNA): TGCGCCAGCAGCCAAGATTATCCGAACACCGGGGAGCTGTTTTTT. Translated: CASSQDYPNTGELFF.

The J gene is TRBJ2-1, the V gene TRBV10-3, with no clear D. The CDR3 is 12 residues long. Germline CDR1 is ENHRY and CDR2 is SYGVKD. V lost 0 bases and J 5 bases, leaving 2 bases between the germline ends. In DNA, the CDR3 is TGTGCCATCAGTGAGTCAGACAATGAGCAGTTCTTC. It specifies CAISESDNEQFF.

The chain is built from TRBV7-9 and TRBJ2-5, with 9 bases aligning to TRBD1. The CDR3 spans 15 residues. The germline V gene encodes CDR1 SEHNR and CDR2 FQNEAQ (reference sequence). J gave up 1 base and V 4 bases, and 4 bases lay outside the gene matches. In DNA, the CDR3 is TGTGCCAGCAGCTCGGGGACAGGGAGCCAAGAGACCCAGTACTTC. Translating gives CASSSGTGSQETQYF.

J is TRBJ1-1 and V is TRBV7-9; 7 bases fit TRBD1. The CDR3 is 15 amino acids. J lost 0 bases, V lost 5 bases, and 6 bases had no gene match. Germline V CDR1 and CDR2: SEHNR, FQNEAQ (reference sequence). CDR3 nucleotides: TGTGCCAGCAGCCCCCGACAGGGTTTGAACACTGAAGCTTTCTTT. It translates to CASSPRQGLNTEAFF.

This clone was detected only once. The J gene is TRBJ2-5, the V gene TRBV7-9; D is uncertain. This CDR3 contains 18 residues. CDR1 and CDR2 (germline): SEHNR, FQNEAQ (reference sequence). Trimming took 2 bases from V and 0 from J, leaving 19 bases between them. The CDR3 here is CASSLSGILIWYQETQYF. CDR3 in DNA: TGTGCCAGCAGCTTATCTGGGATACTAATTTGGTACCAAGAGACCCAGTACTTC.

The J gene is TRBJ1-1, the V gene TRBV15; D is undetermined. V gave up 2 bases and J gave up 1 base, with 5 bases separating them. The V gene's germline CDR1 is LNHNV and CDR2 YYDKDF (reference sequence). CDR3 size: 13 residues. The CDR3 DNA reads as TGTGCCACCAGCAGATTCGGGAACACTGAAGCTTTCTTT. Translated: CATSRFGNTEAFF. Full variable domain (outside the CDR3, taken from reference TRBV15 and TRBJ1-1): DAMVIQNPRYQVTQFGKPVTLSCSQTLNHNVMYWYQQKSSQAPKLLFHYYDKDFNNEADTPDNFQSRRPNTSFCFLDIRSPGLGDTAMYLCATSRFGNTEAFFGQGTRLTVV.

CDR3 bases: TGTGCCATCAGTGGACAGGGGGCAACCGGGGAGCTGTTTTTT. Its protein is CAISGQGATGELFF. The rearrangement joins TRBV10-3 to TRBJ2-2; 10 nucleotides match TRBD1. The CDR3 has 14 amino acids. Looked up from germline, CDR1 is ENHRY and CDR2 is SYGVKD. The junction had 1 base not matched to a gene; V was cut back by 4 bases and J by 5 bases.

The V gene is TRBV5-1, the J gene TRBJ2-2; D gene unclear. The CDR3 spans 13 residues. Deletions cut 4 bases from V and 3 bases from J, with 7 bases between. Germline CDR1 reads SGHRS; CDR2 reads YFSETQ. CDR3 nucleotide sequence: TGCGCCAGCAGCCCCTCCGACACCGGGGAGCTGTTTTTT. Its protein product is CASSPSDTGELFF.

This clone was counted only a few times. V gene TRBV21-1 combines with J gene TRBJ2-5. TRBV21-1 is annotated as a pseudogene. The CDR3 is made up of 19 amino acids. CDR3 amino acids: CASNRRKGLNPLLQETQYF. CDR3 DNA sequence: TGTGCCAGCAACCGAAGAAAGGGCCTTAACCCTCTCCTCCAAGAGACCCAGTACTTC.

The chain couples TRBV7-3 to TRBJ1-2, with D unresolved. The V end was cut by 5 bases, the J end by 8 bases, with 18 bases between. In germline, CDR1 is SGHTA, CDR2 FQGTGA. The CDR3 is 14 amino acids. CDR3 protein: CASSQGFRGSGYTF. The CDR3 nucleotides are TGTGCCAGCAGCCAAGGGTTCCGGGGTTCCGGCTACACCTTC. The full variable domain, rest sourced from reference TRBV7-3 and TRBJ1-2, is GAGVSQTPSNKVTEKGKYVELRCDPISGHTALYWYRQSLGQGPEFLIYFQGTGAADDSGLPNDRFFAVRPEGSVSTLKIQRTERGDSAVYLCASSQGFRGSGYTFGSGTRLTVV.

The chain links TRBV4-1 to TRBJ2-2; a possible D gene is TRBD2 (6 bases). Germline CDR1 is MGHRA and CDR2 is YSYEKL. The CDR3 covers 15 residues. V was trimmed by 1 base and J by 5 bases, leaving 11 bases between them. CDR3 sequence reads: CASSQVGGRTGELFF. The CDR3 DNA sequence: TGCGCCAGCAGCCAAGTGGGTGGGAGGACCGGGGAGCTGTTTTTT.

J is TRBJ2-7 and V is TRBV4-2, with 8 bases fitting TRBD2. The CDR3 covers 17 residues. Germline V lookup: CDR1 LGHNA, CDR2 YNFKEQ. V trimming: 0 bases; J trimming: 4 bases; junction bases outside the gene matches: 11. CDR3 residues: CASSQEWASGSSYEQYF. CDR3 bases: TGTGCCAGCAGCCAAGAATGGGCTAGCGGGTCTTCGTACGAGCAGTACTTC.

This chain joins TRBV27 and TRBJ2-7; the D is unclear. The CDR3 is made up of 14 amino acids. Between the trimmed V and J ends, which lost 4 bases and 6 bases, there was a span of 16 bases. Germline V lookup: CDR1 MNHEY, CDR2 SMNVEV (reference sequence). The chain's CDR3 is CASSYEVGVGEQYF. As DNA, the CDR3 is TGTGCCAGCAGTTATGAGGTAGGCGTTGGCGAGCAGTACTTC.

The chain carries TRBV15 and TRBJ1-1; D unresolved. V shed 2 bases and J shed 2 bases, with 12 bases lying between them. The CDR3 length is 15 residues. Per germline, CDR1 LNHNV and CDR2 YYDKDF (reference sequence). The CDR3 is CATSRKGPSNTEAFF. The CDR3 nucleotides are TGTGCCACCAGCAGAAAAGGACCGAGTAACACTGAAGCTTTCTTT.

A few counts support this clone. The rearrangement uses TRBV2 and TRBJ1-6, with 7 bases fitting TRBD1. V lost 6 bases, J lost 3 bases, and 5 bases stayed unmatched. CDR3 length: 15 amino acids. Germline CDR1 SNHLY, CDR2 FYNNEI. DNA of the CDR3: TGTGCCAGCAGCACCAGGGGGATCTATAATTCACCCCTCCACTTT. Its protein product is CASSTRGIYNSPLHF.

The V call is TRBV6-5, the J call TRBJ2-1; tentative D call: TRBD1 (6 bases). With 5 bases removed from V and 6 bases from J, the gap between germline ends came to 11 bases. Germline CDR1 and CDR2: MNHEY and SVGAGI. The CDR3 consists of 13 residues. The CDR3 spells CASSPGTSNEQFF. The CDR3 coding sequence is TGTGCCAGCAGTCCGGGGACATCCAATGAGCAGTTCTTC.

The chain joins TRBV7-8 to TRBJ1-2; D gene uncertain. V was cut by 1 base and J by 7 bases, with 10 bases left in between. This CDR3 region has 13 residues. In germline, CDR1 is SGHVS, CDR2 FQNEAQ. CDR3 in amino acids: CASSLESIGGYTF. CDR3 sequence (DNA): TGTGCCAGCAGCTTAGAGAGTATCGGTGGCTACACCTTC.

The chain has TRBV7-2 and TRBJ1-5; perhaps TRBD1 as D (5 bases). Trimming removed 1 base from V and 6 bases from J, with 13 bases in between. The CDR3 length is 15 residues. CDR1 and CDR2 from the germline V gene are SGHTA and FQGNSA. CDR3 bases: TGTGCCAGCAGCTTAGTGGGGCCCTCGGGTCAGCCCCAGCATTTT. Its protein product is CASSLVGPSGQPQHF.

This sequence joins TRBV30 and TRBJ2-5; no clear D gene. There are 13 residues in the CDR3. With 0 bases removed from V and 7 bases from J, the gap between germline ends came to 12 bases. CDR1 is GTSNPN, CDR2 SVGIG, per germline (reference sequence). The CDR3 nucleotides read TGTGCCTGGAGTGTACGCGATGGTGGGACCCAGTACTTC. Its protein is CAWSVRDGGTQYF.

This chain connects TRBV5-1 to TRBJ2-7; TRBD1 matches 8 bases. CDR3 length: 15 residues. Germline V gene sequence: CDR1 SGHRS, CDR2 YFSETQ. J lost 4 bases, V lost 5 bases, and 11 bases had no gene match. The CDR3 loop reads CASSPLPGQEYEQYF. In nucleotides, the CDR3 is TGCGCCAGCAGTCCCCTCCCGGGACAGGAGTACGAGCAGTACTTC.

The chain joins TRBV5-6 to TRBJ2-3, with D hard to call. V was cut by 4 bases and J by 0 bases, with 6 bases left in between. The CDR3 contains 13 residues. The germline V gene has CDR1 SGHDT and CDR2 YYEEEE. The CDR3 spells CASSRSSTDTQYF. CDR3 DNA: TGTGCCAGCAGCAGGTCTAGCACAGATACGCAGTATTTT. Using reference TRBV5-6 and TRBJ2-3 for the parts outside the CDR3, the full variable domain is DAGVTQSPTHLIKTRGQQVTLRCSPKSGHDTVSWYQQALGQGPQFIFQYYEEEERQRGNFPDRFSGHQFPNYSSELNVNALLLGDSALYLCASSRSSTDTQYFGPGTRLTVL.